Listed below are T cell receptor beta chains from one sample, sequenced in a study of memory CD4+ T cells and cytomegalovirus serostatus. This table comes from immunoSEQ multiplex PCR, and its TCRdb copy is limited to in-frame clones, with some not included. The top ten hold approximately 1.2% of the sample, which has approximately 51,000 clones, around 76% seen once. The sample consisted of memory CD4+ T cells from blood. Receptor source: an adult in good health and CMV-seropositive. Both conserved end residues are part of each CDR3. Not every row has a clone size; where given, it reads once, few, many or a size class.

J | V | size | CDR3
TRBJ1-2 | TRBV4-3 | - | CASSPSDRGRYGYTF
TRBJ1-2 | TRBV7-2 | - | CASSSPGTAVGYTF
TRBJ1-2 | TRBV2 | - | CASRDRTNYGYTF
TRBJ1-5 | TRBV7-9 | - | CASSLGGAQPQHF
TRBJ1-2 | TRBV7-9 | few | CASSSRTDGYTF
TRBJ1-2 | TRBV7-9 | - | CASSLGDSLYYGYTF
TRBJ2-3 | TRBV19 | - | CASNDREEDTQYF
TRBJ2-7 | TRBV10-3 | - | CAISEYSGTGGSEQYF
TRBJ2-5 | TRBV29-1 | - | CSVEVVGKETQYF
TRBJ2-3 | TRBV6-5 | - | CASRGGGENTDTQYF
TRBJ2-3 | TRBV5-1 | - | CASSIQGWGTDTQYF
TRBJ2-7 | TRBV5-1 | - | CASSLGFPYEQYF
TRBJ2-5 | TRBV4-1 | few | CASSQDRGGAGETQYF
TRBJ1-1 | TRBV2 | - | CASSPGGATEAFF
TRBJ2-7 | TRBV28 | - | CASSYTDYEQYF
TRBJ1-4 | TRBV5-6 | once | CASSLTGSRRTNEKLFF
TRBJ1-1 | TRBV5-1 | - | CASSLGGQFEAFF
TRBJ2-7 | TRBV6-5 | - | CASSSWTDSYEQYF
TRBJ1-4 | TRBV5-1 | - | CASSRDTWNEKLFF
TRBJ2-7 | TRBV2 | - | CASRVDRSYEQYF
TRBJ2-1 | TRBV9 | - | CASSSGQAGNEQFF
TRBJ1-1 | TRBV14 | once | CASSPNSVDPEAFF
TRBJ1-2 | TRBV28 | - | CASSSQGGYGYTF
TRBJ2-4 | TRBV13 | once | CASSFRAGQNIQYF
TRBJ1-3 | TRBV5-1 | - | CASREGFNSGNTIYF
TRBJ1-5 | TRBV6-1 | - | CASSGGKRPQHF
TRBJ1-2 | TRBV5-6 | - | CASSTTGNYGYTF
TRBJ1-2 | TRBV7-6 | - | CASSLAGQSTGYTF
TRBJ2-7 | TRBV6-1 | - | CASSEGVGLYEQYF
TRBJ2-5 | TRBV18 | - | CASSPGQEQETQYF
TRBJ2-2 | TRBV10-1 | few | CASSAFTGGTGELFF
TRBJ2-3 | TRBV5-6 | - | CASSLVSSNTQYF
TRBJ1-5 | TRBV27 | - | CASSLVAGAFRPQHF
TRBJ1-3 | TRBV5-1 | - | CASSLDPAGSGNTIYF
TRBJ1-6 | TRBV7-2 | - | CASSRESNSPLHF
TRBJ1-2 | TRBV6-5 | - | CASRKTVTNYGYTF
TRBJ1-6 | TRBV18 | - | CASSPDKGAGNSPLHF
TRBJ1-1 | TRBV4-1 | - | CASSRGPIRGSGEAFF
TRBJ1-5 | TRBV10-2 | - | CASRSGTGVGNQPQHF
TRBJ2-1 | TRBV29-1 | - | CSVDLRGGEQFF
TRBJ2-7 | TRBV5-4 | - | CASSSQDSYEQYF
TRBJ2-7 | TRBV28 | - | CASSSRGARTSRSYEQYF
TRBJ2-7 | TRBV10-1 | once | CASSAGYWPYEQYF
TRBJ1-2 | TRBV10-1 | - | CARRQGWESNYGYTF
TRBJ2-6 | TRBV5-4 | few | CASSWQTGAVPGANVLTF
TRBJ1-6 | TRBV7-8 | once | CASSLVVQVNSPLHF
TRBJ1-2 | TRBV10-2 | - | CASSADSGRTYYYGYTF
TRBJ1-3 | TRBV10-1 | - | CASSSPTGNTIYF
TRBJ1-6 | TRBV9 | - | CASSLGGNRPNSPLHF
TRBJ1-6 | TRBV6-1 | - | CASSEPAGADSPLHF
TRBJ2-7 | TRBV6-5 | - | CASSLRDRGISYEQYF
TRBJ1-1 | TRBV7-9 | once | CASSGRDSFFLNTEAFF
TRBJ2-2 | TRBV6-5 | - | CASRRTGGVGELFF
TRBJ2-3 | TRBV5-1 | - | CASSASGGAITDTQYF
TRBJ2-6 | TRBV7-6 | - | CASSLAHHSGANVLTF
TRBJ1-5 | TRBV6-4 | - | CASARESNQPQHF
TRBJ1-1 | TRBV10-3 | - | CAISESLGQGNTEAFF
TRBJ1-1 | TRBV18 | few | CASSPTPGTANTEAFF
TRBJ1-6 | TRBV6-9 | once | CASSHRGSNSPLHF